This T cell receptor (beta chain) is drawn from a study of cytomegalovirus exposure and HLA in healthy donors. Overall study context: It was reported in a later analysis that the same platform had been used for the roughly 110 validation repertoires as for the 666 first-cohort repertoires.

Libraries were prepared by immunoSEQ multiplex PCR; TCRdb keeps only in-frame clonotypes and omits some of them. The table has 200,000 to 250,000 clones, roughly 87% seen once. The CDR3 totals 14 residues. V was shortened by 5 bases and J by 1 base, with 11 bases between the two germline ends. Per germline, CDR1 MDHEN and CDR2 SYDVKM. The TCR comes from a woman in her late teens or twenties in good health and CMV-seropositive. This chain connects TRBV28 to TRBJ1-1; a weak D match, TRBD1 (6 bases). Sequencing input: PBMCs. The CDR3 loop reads CASSPRTANTEAFF. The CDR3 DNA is TGTGCCAGCAGTCCCCGGACAGCGAACACTGAAGCTTTCTTT.